This TCR beta chain originates from a study of blood T cell repertoires in COVID-19. Looking at the study overall: The cDNA or gDNA used as material had been derived from T cells, B-cell-depleted T cells, or PBMCs.

Seattle patient enrollment occurred during active infection, with longitudinal follow-up thereafter. After removal of 4 bases from V and 7 bases from J, the junction contained 7 bases not matched to a gene. Germline assignment: CDR1 MGHRA and CDR2 YSYEKL. This CDR3 contains 16 residues. Study processing details: Estimates of nucleated cell counts were drawn from the amplification of reference gene primers. Sequencing used immunoSEQ multiplex PCR; TCRdb keeps in-frame clones, though not all of them. The V and J calls and the clone size are those of that table, but D and trimming were determined from the DNA. This table has 250,000 to 350,000 clones, approximately 90% appearing once.

This chain connects TRBV4-1 to TRBJ2-1; TRBD2 aligns across 13 bases. Sequencing was performed on peripheral blood. The source of this sequence is a woman between 45 and 65 years old with COVID-19, enrolled during active disease. CDR3 sequence: CASSRVGLAGSNEQFF. As DNA, the CDR3 is TGCGCCAGCAGCCGGGTGGGACTAGCGGGATCTAATGAGCAGTTCTTC.